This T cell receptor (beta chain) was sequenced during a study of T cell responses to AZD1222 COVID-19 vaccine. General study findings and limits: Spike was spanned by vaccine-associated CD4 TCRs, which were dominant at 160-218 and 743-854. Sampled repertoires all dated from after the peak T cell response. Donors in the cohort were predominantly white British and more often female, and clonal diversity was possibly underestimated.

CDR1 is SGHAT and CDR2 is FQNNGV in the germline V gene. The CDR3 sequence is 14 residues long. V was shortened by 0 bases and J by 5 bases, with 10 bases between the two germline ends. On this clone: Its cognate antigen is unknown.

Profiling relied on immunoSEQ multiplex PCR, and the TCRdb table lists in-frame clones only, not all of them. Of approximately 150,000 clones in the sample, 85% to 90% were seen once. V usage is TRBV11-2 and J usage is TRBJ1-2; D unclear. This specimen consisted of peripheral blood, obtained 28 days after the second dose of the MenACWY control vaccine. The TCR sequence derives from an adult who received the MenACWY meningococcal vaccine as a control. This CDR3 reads CASSLDLSAYGYTF. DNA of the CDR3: TGTGCCAGCAGCTTAGATCTGTCAGCGTATGGCTACACCTTC.